Here is one T cell receptor (beta chain) with its context. The antigen is not known. The same CDR3 also results from other DNA sequences found in this sample. This sample was included in a study of identifying expanded T cells in peripheral blood. This table comes from immunoSEQ multiplex PCR, and its TCRdb copy is limited to in-frame clones, with some not included. The sample has about 130,000 clones; around nine tenths are singletons. No infections or other immune events were documented during collection. The CDR3 is 11 amino acids. The V and J ends lost 3 bases and 6 bases respectively, with 9 bases between them. CDR1 is DFQATT, CDR2 SNEGSKA, per germline (reference sequence). Study results and caveats: Technical replicates showed around 1.1 changed clones; two weeks about 16; four weeks 19. Across healthy donors, higher total template counts meant significantly greater approximately 2-week count variance.

The sequence was collected from a person aged 18-70 years in good health. The chain carries TRBV20-1 and TRBJ2-7; D is tentatively TRBD1 or TRBD2 (5 bases each). The sample comprised blood. As DNA, the CDR3 is TGCAGTGCTAGGGTTGGGGGCGAGCAGTACTTC. This encodes CSARVGGEQYF.